Below, 32 T cell receptor beta chains from the same sample are listed, as sequenced in a study of T cell repertoires in cytomegalovirus infection. TCRdb independently ran MiXCR on the reads; one entry per CDR3 protein. Among about 900,000 distinct CDR3 sequences listed, roughly 30% were seen once. What these receptors recognize is not known. The specimen comprised cultured CD8+ T cells from PBMCs, sampled from culture after CMV antigen stimulation. Receptors were obtained from a human donor in good health (CMV status not recorded). Some clones in this sample may be carry-over from other donors' samples.

The V gene is TRBV7-9, the J gene TRBJ1-1; D remains ambiguous. Trimming removed 6 bases at V and 6 bases at J, with 8 bases between. Germline CDR1 is SEHNR and CDR2 is FQNEAQ (reference sequence). The CDR3 covers 11 residues. The CDR3 sequence: CASRILPEAFF. CDR3 coding DNA: TGTGCCAGCAGGATTCTCCCTGAAGCTTTCTTT.

This clonotype showed up just a few times. The V gene is TRBV5-1, the J gene TRBJ2-5; D gene ambiguous. Trimming took 4 bases from V and 5 from J, leaving 15 bases between them. The germline V gene has CDR1 SGHRS and CDR2 YFSETQ. The CDR3 sequence is 14 residues long. The CDR3 bases are TGCGCCAGCAGCCGCCGTGGGTCATCGGAGACCCAGTACTTC. It translates to CASSRRGSSETQYF.

As regards this clonotype: This may arise from a read error, as a much more abundant clone is one base away. The chain couples TRBV7-6 to TRBJ2-3; TRBD2 aligns across 7 bases. From germline, CDR1 is SGHVS and CDR2 FNYEAQ. The CDR3 contains 16 residues. DNA of the CDR3: TGTGTCAGCAGCTCCAGGACTAGTAGTCCCCACGATACGCAGTATTTT. This sequence encodes CVSSSRTSSPHDTQYF.

The chain couples TRBV7-9 to TRBJ1-1; unclear D gene. Deletions cut 8 bases from V and 0 bases from J, with 16 bases between. The CDR3 totals 15 residues. Germline assignment: CDR1 SEHNR and CDR2 FQNEAQ (reference sequence). The DNA for the CDR3 is TGTGCCAGCCGCCCCCTCGCGGGAATGAACACTGAAGCTTTCTTT. Amino acid sequence: CASRPLAGMNTEAFF.

As DNA, the CDR3 is TGTGCCAGCAGCACGACGTACGGGGGGAGCACCGGGGAGCTGTTTTTT. This encodes CASSTTYGGSTGELFF. The V gene is TRBV11-1, the J gene TRBJ2-2, with 7 nucleotides matching TRBD2. The ends lost 5 bases at V and 4 bases at J; junction bases unmatched: 10. This CDR3 region has 16 residues. Germline V gene data show CDR1 as SGHAT and CDR2 as FQDESV (reference sequence). Using reference TRBV11-1 and TRBJ2-2 for the parts outside the CDR3, the full variable domain is EAEVAQSPRYKITEKSQAVAFWCDPISGHATLYWYRQILGQGPELLVQFQDESVVDDSQLPKDRFSAERLKGVDSTLKIQPAELGDSAMYLCASSTTYGGSTGELFFGEGSRLTVL.

The CDR3 loop reads CASSYSLEGAILAEAFF. CDR3 bases: TGTGCCAGCAGTTACTCGTTGGAGGGGGCAATTTTGGCTGAAGCTTTCTTT. V gene TRBV6-6 combines with J gene TRBJ1-1, with TRBD1 matching over 7 bases. Germline V gene sequence: CDR1 MNHNY, CDR2 SVGAGI (reference sequence). Trimming removed 0 bases from V and 6 bases from J; junction bases left unmatched: 13. CDR3 length: 17 amino acids.

This clonotype was seen repeatedly, ten times or more. The chain joins TRBV7-2 to TRBJ2-5, with 13 bases identical to TRBD2. This CDR3 is built from 18 residues. Germline V gene sequence: CDR1 SGHTA, CDR2 FQGNSA. V was clipped by 1 base and J by 1 base; unmatched bases: 6. The CDR3: CASSLGTSGGPLQETQYF. CDR3 DNA: TGTGCCAGCAGCTTAGGGACTAGCGGGGGCCCCCTCCAAGAGACCCAGTACTTC.

The genes are TRBV28 and TRBJ2-7, with a possible D match to TRBD1 (6 bases). Trimming shortened V by 5 bases and J by 4 bases, and 18 bases separated the two germline ends. Germline loops: CDR1 MDHEN, CDR2 SYDVKM. This CDR3 is built from 15 residues. CDR3 amino acids: CASSGTTTKGYEQYV. CDR3 in DNA: TGTGCCAGCAGTGGGACAACCACAAAGGGGTACGAGCAGTACGTC.

The chain couples TRBV6-2 or TRBV6-3 to TRBJ1-1, with D uncertain. The CDR3 extends over 14 amino acids. Germline V gene data show CDR1 as MNHEY and CDR2 as SVGEGT. V lost 7 bases, J lost 4 bases, and 16 bases lay in between. CDR3 sequence reads: CASTPLVAVTEAFF. CDR3 DNA: TGTGCCAGCACCCCCCTAGTCGCGGTCACTGAAGCTTTCTTT.

This chain links TRBV4-1 with TRBJ2-5; the D is unclear. V was trimmed by 1 base and J by 1 base, leaving 10 bases between them. Germline CDR1 is MGHRA and CDR2 is YSYEKL. This CDR3 region has 15 residues. The CDR3 protein is CASSQGFAIQETQYF. The CDR3 nucleotides are TGCGCCAGCAGCCAAGGGTTCGCTATCCAAGAGACCCAGTACTTC.

This clonotype has ten or more counts. CDR3 residues: CASSFSLQQETQYF. Written as DNA, the CDR3 is TGTGCCAGCAGCTTTTCTCTACAGCAAGAGACCCAGTACTTC. This chain connects TRBV7-6 to TRBJ2-5; D unclear. There are 14 residues in the CDR3. Trimming removed 3 bases from V and 2 bases from J, with 10 bases in between. Per the germline V gene, CDR1 is SGHVS and CDR2 is FNYEAQ.

The V gene is TRBV7-9, the J gene TRBJ1-1; 8 bases fit TRBD1. V gave up 6 bases and J gave up 0 bases; unmatched junction bases: 12. CDR1 and CDR2 from the germline V gene are SEHNR and FQNEAQ (reference sequence). This CDR3 region has 17 residues. CDR3 in amino acids: CASRSAQGDPMNTEAFF. The CDR3 region has the DNA TGTGCCAGCAGATCGGCACAGGGGGATCCCATGAACACTGAAGCTTTCTTT.

The sample holds a few counts of this clonotype. The chain joins TRBV14 to TRBJ2-3; 13 bases align to TRBD2. The CDR3 has 15 residues. V was pared by 9 bases and J by 7 bases, with 10 bases of the junction left unmatched. Germline V gene lookup returns CDR1 SGHDN and CDR2 FVKESK. CDR3 sequence (DNA): TGTGCCAGTTGGACTAGCGGGGGCCCACCTTATACGCAGTATTTT. It encodes CASWTSGGPPYTQYF.

This clonotype was picked up a small number of times. The V gene is TRBV12-3 or TRBV12-4, the J gene TRBJ1-2; perhaps TRBD1 as D (6 bases). Between the trimmed V and J ends, which lost 6 bases and 7 bases, there was a span of 21 bases. This CDR3 comprises 15 residues. CDR3 nucleotide sequence: TGTGCCAGCAGCTTCTCCGGGACACCTATTTTTGGCTACACCTTC. Translated: CASSFSGTPIFGYTF.

This clonotype was counted between two and nine times. CDR3 amino acids: CSAVHRDRGYTGELFF. The CDR3 DNA is TGCAGTGCCGTCCACCGGGACAGGGGGTACACCGGGGAGCTGTTTTTT. The rearrangement links TRBV20-1 to TRBJ2-2, with 11 bases aligning to TRBD1. Germline CDR1 DFQATT, CDR2 SNEGSKA (reference sequence). This CDR3 region has 16 residues. V lost 6 bases and J lost 3; bases outside the gene matches: 9.

CDR3 residues: CASRGRTTNEKLFF. For the CDR3, the DNA is TGTGCCAGTAGGGGACGGACAACTAATGAAAAACTGTTTTTT. This rearrangement joins TRBV19 to TRBJ1-4; the D gene is possibly TRBD1 (5 bases). This CDR3 spans 14 amino acids. Trimming took 6 bases from V and 0 from J, leaving 8 bases between them. CDR1 is LNHDA and CDR2 is SQIVND in the germline V gene (reference sequence).

This clonotype was seen ten or more times. This rearrangement joins TRBV12-3 or TRBV12-4 to TRBJ2-3; weak D call: TRBD1 (5 bases). The V end was cut by 3 bases, the J end by 2 bases, with 9 bases between. This CDR3 has 14 residues. CDR3 sequence (DNA): TGTGCCAGCAGTTTTGGGGCTTTCACAGATACGCAGTATTTT. It translates to CASSFGAFTDTQYF.

To note about this clonotype: At one end, the junction sequence differs from germline, possibly due to a read error. CDR3 DNA: TGTGTCAGCAGCTTAGAACACAATCAGCCCCAGCATTTT. Amino acid sequence: CVSSLEHNQPQHF. This chain links TRBV7-6 with TRBJ1-5; D is unresolved. Per the germline V gene, CDR1 is SGHVS and CDR2 is FNYEAQ. The length of the CDR3 is 13 residues.

This clonotype was detected many times. The rearrangement joins TRBV7-8 to TRBJ1-3; D not certain. V was clipped by 5 bases and J by 2 bases, with 7 bases between them. The germline CDR1 and CDR2 sequences are SGHVS and FQNEAQ. This CDR3 is 13 amino acids long. CDR3 in amino acids: CASSPGAGNTIYF. The CDR3 bases are TGTGCCAGCAGCCCTGGGGCTGGAAACACCATATATTTT.

V usage is TRBV6-2 or TRBV6-3 and J usage is TRBJ2-1, with D perhaps matching TRBD1 (5 bases). Trimming left V 0 bases short and J 6 bases short, with 15 bases between. Germline V gene lookup returns CDR1 MNHEY and CDR2 SVGEGT. The CDR3 sequence is 16 residues long. CDR3 loop: CASSYSIQGRGNEQFF. The CDR3 DNA sequence: TGTGCCAGCAGTTACTCAATTCAGGGAAGGGGCAATGAGCAGTTCTTC.

At least ten counts were recorded for this clonotype. The chain is built from TRBV12-3 or TRBV12-4 and TRBJ1-1; the D is unclear. CDR3 length: 15 amino acids. The ends were cut back, 6 bases at V and 7 bases at J, with 21 bases in the middle. CDR3 nucleotide sequence: TGTGCCAGCAGCCTAGGACGCCGACTGGCCCTTGAAGCTTTCTTT. Translated, it gives CASSLGRRLALEAFF.

The chain carries TRBV6-2 or TRBV6-3 and TRBJ1-6; TRBD1 matches 7 bases. Per the germline V gene, CDR1 is MNHEY and CDR2 is SVGEGT. CDR3 length equals 16 residues. V lost 8 bases to trimming and J lost 0 bases; unmatched junction nucleotides: 7. The CDR3 DNA sequence: TGTGCCAGCGGTACAGGGGTCAACTCCTATAATTCACCCCTCCACTTT. It translates to CASGTGVNSYNSPLHF.

This clonotype turned up a few times. This chain joins TRBV5-6 and TRBJ2-7; D possibly corresponds to TRBD2 (7 bases). CDR1 is SGHDT, CDR2 YYEEEE, per germline. This CDR3 region has 14 residues. V lost 3 bases and J 5 bases, leaving 15 bases between the germline ends. CDR3 in amino acids: CASSSAWGGDEQYV. For the CDR3, the DNA is TGTGCCAGCAGCTCGGCCTGGGGGGGCGACGAGCAGTACGTC.

This clonotype occurred many times. This rearrangement joins TRBV7-2 to TRBJ2-4; D might be TRBD1 (6 bases). In germline, CDR1 is SGHTA, CDR2 FQGNSA. With 0 bases removed from V and 5 bases from J, the gap between germline ends came to 17 bases. This CDR3 is built from 17 residues. CDR3 loop: CASSLATAGAHQNIQYF. Here the CDR3 DNA reads TGTGCCAGCAGCTTAGCTACCGCAGGGGCTCACCAAAACATTCAGTACTTC.

The sample holds one count of this clonotype. The chain couples TRBV9 to TRBJ1-2; D is possibly TRBD1 (5 bases). Germline V gene lookup returns CDR1 SGDLS and CDR2 YYNGEE. This CDR3 region has 14 residues. Trimming removed 5 bases from V and 5 bases from J, with 16 bases in between. CDR3 nucleotide sequence: TGTGCCAGCAGTCTTACCGACAGCCCATATGGCTACACCTTC. Residues: CASSLTDSPYGYTF.

This clonotype was observed at least ten times. The chain carries TRBV6-6 and TRBJ2-4; D is uncertain. The CDR3 is 14 residues long. Between the trimmed V and J ends, which lost 4 bases and 7 bases, there was a span of 14 bases. The germline V gene has CDR1 MNHNY and CDR2 SVGAGI (reference sequence). The CDR3 spells CASSFIHSGNIQYF. DNA of the CDR3: TGTGCCAGCAGTTTTATCCACAGTGGGAACATTCAGTACTTC.

This clonotype was observed many times. The rearrangement joins TRBV7-9 to TRBJ2-5; D gene unclear. The CDR3 runs to 11 residues. The V end was cut by 5 bases, the J end by 3 bases, with 4 bases between. Germline V lookup: CDR1 SEHNR, CDR2 FQNEAQ (reference sequence). CDR3 amino acids: CASSGEETQYF. CDR3 coding DNA: TGTGCCAGCAGCGGCGAAGAGACCCAGTACTTC.

This clonotype was detected only a few times. The chain combines TRBV7-9 with TRBJ1-1; 10 bases agree with TRBD1. The germline CDR1 and CDR2 sequences are SEHNR and FQNEAQ (reference sequence). J was trimmed by 4 bases and V by 4 bases; bases with no gene match: 6. The CDR3 spans 15 residues. CDR3 DNA sequence: TGTGCCAGCAGCTCGGACAGGGGGTTCGCCACTGAAGCTTTCTTT. The encoded protein is CASSSDRGFATEAFF.

This clonotype has ten or more counts. The V call is TRBV7-6, the J call TRBJ2-3; possibly TRBD2 for D (5 bases). The V end was cut by 7 bases, the J end by 6 bases, with 17 bases between. CDR1 is SGHVS, CDR2 FNYEAQ, per germline. The CDR3 has 14 residues. For the CDR3, the DNA is TGTGCCAGCACCTACCGGCCGGGGTCGGATACGCAGTATTTT. Translation: CASTYRPGSDTQYF.

Details on this clonotype: An end of the junction does not agree with germline; a read error may underlie this. The V and J genes are TRBV6-2 or TRBV6-3 and TRBJ1-2, with TRBD1 matching 11 bases. The germline CDR1 and CDR2 sequences are MNHEY and SVGEGT. The CDR3 is 14 amino acids. The CDR3 sequence is CASSYRDRGIGYIF. Written as DNA, the CDR3 is TGTGCCAGCAGTTACAGGGACAGGGGGATTGGCTACATCTTC.

The J gene is TRBJ2-1, the V gene TRBV20-1; D is unclear. This CDR3 has 11 residues. Trimming cost V 3 bases and J 0 bases, with 0 bases left between them. Germline CDR1 and CDR2: DFQATT and SNEGSKA (reference sequence). CDR3 sequence reads: CSASSYNEQFF. The CDR3, as DNA: TGCAGTGCTAGCTCCTACAATGAGCAGTTCTTC.

This sequence joins TRBV6-8 and TRBJ1-2; the D is unclear. The CDR3 totals 13 residues. Germline V lookup: CDR1 MNHGY, CDR2 SAAAGT. Trimming left V 8 bases short and J 5 bases short, with 15 bases between. CDR3 sequence (DNA): TGTGCCAGCTCCTCCCTGGCCCGGTATGGCTACACCTTC. This sequence encodes CASSSLARYGYTF.